The 25 T cell receptor beta chains below were found in one sample sequenced in a study of blood T cell repertoires in COVID-19. Only in-frame clones appear in the TCRdb table, and some are missing; sequencing was by immunoSEQ multiplex PCR. Altogether about 160,000 clones are present, 82% being singletons, with the ten largest covering over 9.5%. Sequencing was done on a sample of peripheral blood. The receptors stem from a woman of 80 years or more with active or convalescent COVID-19.

CDR3 sequence: CASSLRQGDTEAFF. In DNA form, the CDR3 reads TGCGCCAGCAGCTTGCGGCAGGGGGACACTGAAGCTTTCTTT. The chain links TRBV5-1 to TRBJ1-1; 7 bases agree with TRBD1. The CDR3 is 14 amino acids. Germline V CDR1 and CDR2: SGHRS, YFSETQ. J was trimmed by 3 bases and V by 1 base; bases with no gene match: 3.

This clone was counted between two and nine times. This chain joins TRBV5-1 and TRBJ2-1; 7 nucleotides agree with TRBD1. The CDR3 is 15 amino acids. CDR1 SGHRS and CDR2 YFSETQ come from the germline V gene. V lost 3 bases and J lost 6; bases outside the gene matches: 9. The DNA for the CDR3 is TGCGCCAGCAGCTCGGGACAGACCTCGTCCAATGAGCAGTTCTTC. Encoded protein: CASSSGQTSSNEQFF.

The V call is TRBV6-5, the J call TRBJ1-2; a possible D gene is TRBD1 (6 bases). Germline V lookup: CDR1 MNHEY, CDR2 SVGAGI. Between the trimmed V and J ends, which lost 5 bases and 4 bases, there was a span of 14 bases. This CDR3 is built from 14 residues. The CDR3 DNA sequence: TGTGCCAGCAGTCTCCCCGACAGGTCCTATGGCTACACCTTC. This sequence encodes CASSLPDRSYGYTF.

V usage is TRBV5-1 and J usage is TRBJ2-1, with 10 bases lining up with TRBD2. There are 15 residues in the CDR3. Germline CDR1 is SGHRS and CDR2 is YFSETQ. Trimming at V came to 4 bases and at J to 4 bases, leaving 5 bases not matched to a gene. DNA for the CDR3: TGCGCCAGCAGCGGAACTAGCGGGGCTTACAATGAGCAGTTCTTC. Protein: CASSGTSGAYNEQFF.

J is TRBJ1-1 and V is TRBV9; no definite D call. Trimming removed 0 bases from V and 3 bases from J, with 9 bases in between. From germline, CDR1 is SGDLS and CDR2 YYNGEE. This CDR3 is built from 14 residues. This CDR3 reads CASSVEVTHTEAFF. The DNA of the CDR3 is TGTGCCAGCAGCGTAGAAGTTACTCACACTGAAGCTTTCTTT.

This clone turned up a few times. The V call is TRBV7-9, the J call TRBJ2-1; 9 bases line up with TRBD1. The ends lost 5 bases at V and 8 bases at J; junction bases unmatched: 13. Germline-derived CDR1 and CDR2 are SEHNR and FQNEAQ (reference sequence). The CDR3 runs 16 residues. The CDR3 loop reads CASSRSTGGAFDEQFF. The DNA for the CDR3 is TGTGCCAGCAGCCGCTCCACAGGGGGCGCGTTCGATGAGCAGTTCTTC.

The V call is TRBV5-1, the J call TRBJ2-1, with D possibly being TRBD1 (5 bases). This CDR3 contains 14 residues. The germline V gene has CDR1 SGHRS and CDR2 YFSETQ. The V gene lost 0 bases and the J gene lost 5 bases, with 9 bases spanning the gap. Written as DNA, the CDR3 is TGCGCCAGCAGCTTGGGGGGCAGAAACAATGAGCAGTTCTTC. Translation: CASSLGGRNNEQFF.

This clone was seen only a few times. The rearrangement uses TRBV27 and TRBJ1-6; 11 bases are a match to TRBD1. This CDR3 has 17 amino acids. V was clipped by 6 bases and J by 7 bases; unmatched bases: 11. Germline V gene data show CDR1 as MNHEY and CDR2 as SMNVEV (reference sequence). This CDR3 is CASRPGTGGLGNSPLHF. The CDR3 nucleotides are TGTGCCAGCAGACCCGGGACAGGGGGATTAGGGAATTCACCCCTCCACTTT.

J is TRBJ1-2 and V is TRBV28; 8 bases align to TRBD1. The ends lost 3 bases at V and 3 bases at J; junction bases unmatched: 3. CDR3 size: 14 residues. Germline V gene sequence: CDR1 MDHEN, CDR2 SYDVKM. DNA for the CDR3: TGTGCCAGCAGTTTTCCAGGGGGCTACTATGGCTACACCTTC. This gives the protein CASSFPGGYYGYTF.

The V and J genes are TRBV27 and TRBJ1-1; 8 bases are shared with TRBD1. With 1 base clipped from V and 5 bases from J, the junction kept 6 bases outside the gene matches. The germline V gene encodes CDR1 MNHEY and CDR2 SMNVEV (reference sequence). The CDR3 loop spans 15 amino acids. The CDR3 region is CASSLYTGGVTEAFF. The CDR3 nucleotides are TGTGCCAGCAGTTTATACACAGGGGGTGTTACTGAAGCTTTCTTT.

V usage is TRBV7-2 and J usage is TRBJ2-7, with 7 bases fitting TRBD2. This CDR3 spans 17 amino acids. CDR1 is SGHTA, CDR2 FQGNSA, per germline. After removal of 1 base from V and 0 bases from J, the junction contained 9 bases not matched to a gene. This chain's CDR3 is CASSLVPAGSNSYEQYF. The CDR3 nucleotides are TGTGCCAGCAGCTTAGTTCCAGCGGGAAGTAACTCCTACGAGCAGTACTTC. Filled out from reference TRBV7-2 and TRBJ2-7, the complete variable domain reads GAGVSQSPSNKVTEKGKDVELRCDPISGHTALYWYRQSLGQGLEFLIYFQGNSAPDKSGLPSDRFSAERTGGSVSTLTIQRTQQEDSAVYLCASSLVPAGSNSYEQYFGPGTRLTVT.

The chain uses TRBV29-1 and TRBJ1-4; no firm D call. The germline gives CDR1 SQVTM, CDR2 ANQGSEA. V lost 4 bases and J 6 bases, leaving 15 bases between the germline ends. The CDR3 sequence is 14 residues long. The CDR3 nucleotides read TGCAGCGTTGTGCACCCTTTTGGAGATGAAAAACTGTTTTTT. The encoded protein is CSVVHPFGDEKLFF.

The chain joins TRBV7-9 to TRBJ2-2, with 8 bases that match TRBD2. V trimming: 2 bases; J trimming: 4 bases; junction bases outside the gene matches: 3. The V gene's germline CDR1 is SEHNR and CDR2 FQNEAQ (reference sequence). The CDR3 spans 15 residues. The CDR3 nucleotides are TGTGCCAGCAGCTTACGGCTAGCGGGCACCGGGGAGCTGTTTTTT. Its protein is CASSLRLAGTGELFF.

V is TRBV19 and J is TRBJ2-1, with unresolved D. Germline V gene sequence: CDR1 LNHDA, CDR2 SQIVND (reference sequence). V shed 10 bases and J shed 6 bases, with 16 bases lying between them. This CDR3 is 13 amino acids long. As DNA, the CDR3 is TGTGCCACCAAACTTCTACCCCGCAATGAGCAGTTCTTC. It translates to CATKLLPRNEQFF.

The chain employs TRBV20-1 and TRBJ1-1; 9 bases align to TRBD1. Germline V gene sequence: CDR1 DFQATT, CDR2 SNEGSKA (reference sequence). Trimming at V came to 3 bases and at J to 1 base, leaving 6 bases not matched to a gene. The CDR3 runs 15 residues. The CDR3 here is CSASSWDRANTEAFF. The CDR3 nucleotides read TGCAGTGCTAGTAGTTGGGACAGGGCGAACACTGAAGCTTTCTTT.

This clone was observed at least ten times. The chain combines TRBV12-3 or TRBV12-4 with TRBJ1-2; 8 bases line up with TRBD1. J gave up 5 bases and V 6 bases, and 5 bases lay outside the gene matches. The CDR3 has 13 residues. The CDR3 nucleotides are TGTGCCAGCAGCCCAGGGGGCCGGTATGGCTACACCTTC. Residues: CASSPGGRYGYTF.

The CDR3 protein is CASSKAGPGQLAKNIQYF. The CDR3 DNA follows: TGTGCCAGCAGCAAAGCGGGACCGGGACAATTAGCCAAAAACATTCAGTACTTC. The gene calls are TRBV21-1 and TRBJ2-4; the table's D call of TRBD1 was not tested on the DNA. TRBV21-1 represents a pseudogene. The CDR3 is 18 amino acids.

The chain couples TRBV19 to TRBJ2-1; 8 bases fit TRBD2. Unmatched junction bases numbered 2, after V lost 4 bases and J lost 9 bases. Germline V CDR1 and CDR2: LNHDA, SQIVND (reference sequence). CDR3 length: 12 amino acids. The chain's CDR3 is CASSTSGSEQFF. CDR3 DNA sequence: TGTGCCAGTAGTACAAGCGGGAGTGAGCAGTTCTTC.

The V gene is TRBV11-2, the J gene TRBJ2-3; a weak D match, TRBD2 (6 bases). V lost 1 base, J lost 5 bases, and 10 bases lay in between. The germline gives CDR1 SGHAT, CDR2 FQNNGV. The CDR3 has 14 amino acids. CDR3 loop: CASSLGGVGDTQYF. For the CDR3, the DNA is TGTGCCAGCAGCTTAGGCGGGGTGGGAGATACGCAGTATTTT.

The chain's CDR3 is CASSEGQLNQPQHF. Here the CDR3 DNA reads TGCGCCAGCAGCGAGGGACAGCTCAATCAGCCCCAGCATTTT. The rearrangement uses TRBV5-1 and TRBJ1-5; 7 bases map to TRBD1. CDR3 length equals 14 residues. V gave up 4 bases and J gave up 3 bases; unmatched junction bases: 4. From germline, CDR1 is SGHRS and CDR2 YFSETQ.

This clone came up a few times. The rearrangement uses TRBV29-1 and TRBJ1-1, with 7 positions matching TRBD1. The V and J ends lost 4 bases and 1 base, in that order; junction bases with no gene match: 0. CDR1 is SQVTM, CDR2 ANQGSEA, per germline. The CDR3 is 12 amino acids. The CDR3 DNA reads TGCAGCGTTGGGACAGGGAACACTGAAGCTTTCTTT. It is translated as CSVGTGNTEAFF.

This clone was recorded once. The V call is TRBV9, the J call TRBJ2-1; 9 bases align to TRBD1. The CDR3 is 16 residues long. Germline-derived CDR1 and CDR2 are SGDLS and YYNGEE. V trimming: 4 bases; J trimming: 7 bases; junction bases outside the gene matches: 12. The CDR3 coding sequence is TGTGCCAGCAGCCCCAGCCCGGGACAGGGTCGGAATGAGCAGTTCTTC. Its translation: CASSPSPGQGRNEQFF.

In its sample, this clone was seen once. The chain combines TRBV6-1 with TRBJ1-2; 10 bases match TRBD1. The CDR3 is made up of 17 amino acids. The J segment lost 8 bases and the V segment lost 3 bases, leaving 15 bases of the junction unmatched. Germline CDR1 MNHNS, CDR2 SASEGT. The CDR3 nucleotides read TGTGCCAGCAGTGACTTTTCCCCGGGACAGGGGATTGGAGGCTACACCTTC. As protein: CASSDFSPGQGIGGYTF.

The chain recombines TRBV3-1 (or the pseudogene TRBV3-2) with TRBJ2-5; a weak D match, TRBD1 (7 bases). This CDR3 region has 15 residues. Germline assignment: CDR1 LGHDT and CDR2 YNNKEL (reference sequence). Trimming stripped 2 bases from V and 2 bases from J, with 12 bases between. The CDR3 is CASSQRGTAQETQYF. DNA of the CDR3: TGTGCCAGCAGCCAACGGGGGACAGCACAAGAGACCCAGTACTTC.

As regards this clone: One junction end does not reproduce the germline sequence, and a read error may be involved. J is TRBJ2-2 and V is TRBV2, with a tentative D call TRBD2 (5 bases). The CDR3 sequence is 15 residues long. The germline gives CDR1 SNHLY, CDR2 FYNNEI. CDR3 amino acids: CASSEVSGNTGELFF. The CDR3 region has the DNA TGTGCCAGCAGCGAAGTAAGCGGTAACACCGGGGAGCTGTTTTTT.